The clone carrying this T cell receptor (beta chain) was recorded once. What it recognizes is unknown. These data belong to a study of cytomegalovirus exposure and HLA in healthy donors. The study ran its PCR with 60 Vbeta and 13 Jbeta primers. Method: immunoSEQ multiplex PCR; TCRdb's copy keeps in-frame clones and lacks some. The sample holds fewer than 180,000 clones; about 85% are singletons and the top ten take 3.5%. Investigators did not record CMV serostatus for this donor. Findings and caveats of the study: Reports showed the classifier diagnosing cytomegalovirus status with high specificity and sensitivity. Earlier analysis looked at TCR beta V segments, and most were productive about 87% or about 30% of the time. It was confirmed in vitro that three of the CMV-associated chains were specific for CMV antigens.

The TCR was taken from a human donor in good health. Sequencing input: PBMCs.

The CDR3 coding sequence is TGTGCCAGCAGTTTACCTGGAGGGAAGAACTACGAGCAGTACTTC. It specifies CASSLPGGKNYEQYF. The chain combines TRBV28 with TRBJ2-7, with D possibly being TRBD2 (6 bases). V was shortened by 2 bases and J by 3 bases, with 14 bases between the two germline ends. This CDR3 is built from 15 residues. Germline V gene data show CDR1 as MDHEN and CDR2 as SYDVKM.